Included here is one T cell receptor (beta chain) sequence, with context. Its antigen is not yet known. There are no base qualities to consult, and no much larger clone falls within one base. Using the deep immunoSEQ assay, multiplex PCR amplified TCR CDR3 regions from genomic DNA. Extracted genomic DNA from each cell subset was distributed evenly across all wells of several immunoSEQ 96-well plates, and each plate was treated as a replicate. Each replicate PCR for sorted subsets received 200 ng genomic DNA, equal to some 32,000 T cell genomes. The purified libraries were quantified using a Qubit 3.0 fluorometer, sized with a Bioanalyzer 2100, and then quantified again using the KAPA Library Quantification kit. Every immunoSEQ 96-well plate was sequenced on a dedicated single-read 150-cycle Illumina NextSeq 550 flow cell. In the paper's pipeline: Because the immunoSEQ output held only junctional sequences and lacked quality scores, the filtering could not match the filtering applied to full-length reads. To assign V/J genes and CDR3, sequences were annotated against IMGT germline references using PyIR, a Python wrapper for IgBLAST v1.9. Any read was removed if the V/J assignment was weak (E-value above 1e-6), the CDR3 was missing, or the read contained stop codons, out-of-frame junctions, or ambiguous translated residues. V3J clonotypes were defined as sequences sharing the same inferred V gene, J gene, and CDR3 amino acid sequence. To compute the percentage overlap between repertoires, the number of shared unique clonotypes was divided by the size of the smaller repertoire. Repertoire richness was assessed with RTK rarefaction, the Chao1 estimator, and Recon v2.1 estimates of unobserved clonotypes. OLGA was used to compute generation probabilities for all TCRbeta clonotypes that the gDNA method yielded from a few donors. This immuneACCESS table, as held by TCRdb, lists in-frame sequences with V and J called but not all clones. Of the missing ones, under half trace to an unresolved V gene in checked studies; the others have no known cause. That table furnishes V, J and clone size, whereas the DNA furnished D and trimming. A total of approximately 840,000 clones appear in this sample, around 96% of them only once. The ten largest clones add up to around 0.25% of the sample.

For the CD8 naive samples, CD45RO-negative cells were positively selected for CCR7, yielding a CD45RA+CCR7+ population from which TemRA cells were excluded. The donors were healthy, HIV-negative adults with no recently reported acute infections or vaccinations. Every donor was a Caucasian adult residing in Nashville, Tennessee, USA. Blood was obtained by leukapheresis, after which PBMCs were separated by Ficoll-Histopaque density gradient centrifugation and cryopreserved in liquid nitrogen vapor phase. Analytical flow cytometry was used to check the purity and quantity of every magnetically sorted T cell population. Each sorted fraction had its genomic DNA isolated and then quantified by UV absorbance on a Nanodrop 2000c. This record belongs to a study of shared clonotypes between healthy human individuals (dated by TCRdb to the early 2020s). In terms of the full investigation: Three men and two women, aged 18 to 49 years, made up the cohort. For each donor, CD4 naive and CD4 memory were each run on three plates, CD8 naive on two plates, and CD8 memory on one plate. Blood TCR repertoires of about five healthy adults were deeply sequenced to estimate repertoire size and the extent of clonotype sharing between individuals. To increase sequencing depth and limit assay-specific biases, different laboratories used diverse techniques to prepare libraries and sequence TCR repertoires. Each donor's leukapheresis produced roughly between roughly 0.85 and 10 billion PBMCs.

From cysteine to phenylalanine, the CDR3 is 17 amino acids long. Kept here is only the CDR3 DNA, which spans 51 bases and is read in frame from base 1. Trimming removed 2 bases from V and 0 bases from J, leaving 16 bases between the germline ends. The germline V gene encodes CDR1 KGHSH and CDR2 LQKENI. Broad study findings and their caveats: Higher generation probabilities were observed for clonotypes shared by all four sorted-subset donors than for non-shared clonotypes. Sampling was restricted to blood, and TCR repertoires in tissues likely differ from the TCR repertoires found in blood. Pairwise subsampling indicated that sequencing depth was expected to affect the degree of clonotype sharing among donors. Because the study included a small number of donors, the genetic and exposure-history diversity represented was limited. Sharing across four donors was observed for approximately 5% of naive CD4, 3% to 3.5% of naive CD8, 2.3% of memory CD4, and 0.4% of memory CD8 clonotypes. Even with the large sequencing depth, rarefaction of the sorted-subset datasets indicated that sequencing was incomplete. Naive subsets generally had larger estimated clonotype richness than memory subsets.

The chain couples TRBV18 to TRBJ1-1; TRBD1 is a weak D gene call, 6 bases matching. Sequencing was performed on naive CD8+ T cells sorted from blood. The cell subset or site label corresponds to: CD45RA+CCR7+. This sequence was found in a man aged 25 to 40 in good health. The CDR3 here reads CASSPYGGRGMNTEAFF. The nucleotide sequence is TGTGCCAGCTCACCATACGGGGGCCGCGGGATGAACACTGAAGCTTTCTTT.